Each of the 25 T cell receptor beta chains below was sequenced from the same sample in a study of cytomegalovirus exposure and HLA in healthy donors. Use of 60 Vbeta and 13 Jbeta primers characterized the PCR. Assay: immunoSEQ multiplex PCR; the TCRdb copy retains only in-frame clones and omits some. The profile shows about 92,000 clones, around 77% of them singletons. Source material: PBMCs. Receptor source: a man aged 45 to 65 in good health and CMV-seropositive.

Here the CDR3 DNA reads TGTGCCAGCAGCTTAGCCCAGGGCAGCTATGGCTACACCTTC. It specifies CASSLAQGSYGYTF. J is TRBJ1-2 and V is TRBV7-2; D may be TRBD1 (5 bases). The CDR3 has 14 residues. V was pared by 0 bases and J by 4 bases, with 9 bases between. Germline V gives CDR1 SGHTA, CDR2 FQGNSA.

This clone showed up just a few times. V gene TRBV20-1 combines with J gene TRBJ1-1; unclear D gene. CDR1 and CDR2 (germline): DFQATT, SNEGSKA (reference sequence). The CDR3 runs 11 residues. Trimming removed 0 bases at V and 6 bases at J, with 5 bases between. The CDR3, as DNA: TGCAGTGCTAGAGATGGGCCTGAAGCTTTCTTT. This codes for CSARDGPEAFF.

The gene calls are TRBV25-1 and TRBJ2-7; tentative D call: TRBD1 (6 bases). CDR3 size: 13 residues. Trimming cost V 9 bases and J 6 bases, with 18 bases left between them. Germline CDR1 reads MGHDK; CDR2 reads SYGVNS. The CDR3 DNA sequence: TGTGCCAGTACCGAAGCAGGGGCTGGCGAGCAGTACTTC. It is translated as CASTEAGAGEQYF.

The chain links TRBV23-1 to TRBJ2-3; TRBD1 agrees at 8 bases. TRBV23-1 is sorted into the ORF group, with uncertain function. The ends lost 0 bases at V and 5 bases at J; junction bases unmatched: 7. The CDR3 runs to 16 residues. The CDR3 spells CASSQSRRGRGDTQYF. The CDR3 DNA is TGCGCCAGCAGTCAATCACGCAGGGGGCGAGGAGATACGCAGTATTTT.

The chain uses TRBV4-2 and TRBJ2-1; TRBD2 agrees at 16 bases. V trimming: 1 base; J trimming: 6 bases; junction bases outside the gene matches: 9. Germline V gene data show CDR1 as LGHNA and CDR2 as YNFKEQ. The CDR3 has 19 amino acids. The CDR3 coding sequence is TGTGCCAGCAGCCAAGTGGGACTAGCGGGGGGGCCGGGCGGCAATGAGCAGTTCTTC. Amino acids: CASSQVGLAGGPGGNEQFF.

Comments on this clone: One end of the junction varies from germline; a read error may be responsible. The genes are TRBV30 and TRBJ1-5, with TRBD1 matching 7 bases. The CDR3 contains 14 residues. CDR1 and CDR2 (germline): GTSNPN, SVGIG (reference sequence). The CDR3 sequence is CAWSVQGQNQPQNF. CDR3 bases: TGTGCCTGGAGTGTACAGGGACAGAATCAGCCCCAGAATTTT.

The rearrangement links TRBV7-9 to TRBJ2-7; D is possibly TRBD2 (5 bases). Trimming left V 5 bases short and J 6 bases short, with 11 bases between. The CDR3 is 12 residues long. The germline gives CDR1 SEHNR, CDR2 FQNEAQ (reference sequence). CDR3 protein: CASSLMEVEQYF. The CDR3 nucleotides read TGTGCCAGCAGCCTAATGGAGGTCGAGCAGTACTTC.

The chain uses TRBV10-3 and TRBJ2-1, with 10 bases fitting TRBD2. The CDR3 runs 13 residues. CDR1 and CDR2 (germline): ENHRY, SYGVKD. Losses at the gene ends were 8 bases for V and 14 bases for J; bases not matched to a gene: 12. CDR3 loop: CAIAGTSVKKKFF. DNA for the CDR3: TGTGCCATCGCCGGGACTAGCGTAAAAAAAAAGTTCTTC.

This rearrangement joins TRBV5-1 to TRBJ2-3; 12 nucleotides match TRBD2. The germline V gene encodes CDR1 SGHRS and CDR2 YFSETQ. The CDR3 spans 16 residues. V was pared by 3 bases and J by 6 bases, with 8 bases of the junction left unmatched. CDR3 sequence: CASSYSGLAGGDTQYF. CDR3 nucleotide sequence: TGCGCCAGCAGCTATTCGGGACTAGCGGGCGGGGATACGCAGTATTTT.

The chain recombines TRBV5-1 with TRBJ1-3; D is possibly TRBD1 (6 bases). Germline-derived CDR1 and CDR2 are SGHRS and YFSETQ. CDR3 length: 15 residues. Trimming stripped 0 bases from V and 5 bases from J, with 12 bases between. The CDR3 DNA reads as TGCGCCAGCAGCTTGGACAGGGTCGGACGAAACACCATATATTTT. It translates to CASSLDRVGRNTIYF.

CDR3 coding DNA: TGTGCCAGCAGCGCCGCCGGGACAGGGGGTTACGAGCAGTACTTC. Its translation is CASSAAGTGGYEQYF. The chain uses TRBV9 and TRBJ2-7; 11 bases agree with TRBD1. This CDR3 is 15 amino acids long. With 3 bases clipped from V and 4 bases from J, the junction kept 6 bases outside the gene matches. Germline V CDR1 and CDR2: SGDLS, YYNGEE.

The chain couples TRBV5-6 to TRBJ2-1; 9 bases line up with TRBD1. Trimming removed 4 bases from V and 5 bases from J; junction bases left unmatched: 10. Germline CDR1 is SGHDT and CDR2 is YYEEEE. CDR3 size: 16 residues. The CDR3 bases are TGTGCCAGCAGCCCAGGGGACAGGGATGTTAACAATGAGCAGTTCTTC. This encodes CASSPGDRDVNNEQFF.

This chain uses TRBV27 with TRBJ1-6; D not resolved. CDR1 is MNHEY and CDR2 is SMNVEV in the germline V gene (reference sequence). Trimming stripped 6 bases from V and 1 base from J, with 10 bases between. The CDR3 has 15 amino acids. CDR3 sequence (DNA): TGTGCCAGCAGCCCCGGGAAGTCCTATAATTCACCCCTCCACTTT. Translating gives CASSPGKSYNSPLHF.

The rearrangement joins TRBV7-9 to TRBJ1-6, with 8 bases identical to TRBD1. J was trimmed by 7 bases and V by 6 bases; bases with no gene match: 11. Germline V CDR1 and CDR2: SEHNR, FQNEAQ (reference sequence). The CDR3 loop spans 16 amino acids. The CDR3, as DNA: TGTGCCAGCAGGGACCCAGACAGGGGAGTCAATTCACCCCTCCACTTT. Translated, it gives CASRDPDRGVNSPLHF. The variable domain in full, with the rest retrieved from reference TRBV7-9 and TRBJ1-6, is DTGVSQNPRHKITKRGQNVTFRCDPISEHNRLYWYRQTLGQGPEFLTYFQNEAQLEKSRLLSDRFSAERPKGSFSTLEIQRTEQGDSAMYLCASRDPDRGVNSPLHFGNGTRLTVT.

The DNA for the CDR3 is TGCGCCAGCAGCTCGCCAGCGGGGGTTAACACCGGGGAGCTGTTTTTT. This encodes CASSSPAGVNTGELFF. V gene TRBV5-1 combines with J gene TRBJ2-2; the match to TRBD2 covers 8 bases. Looked up from germline, CDR1 is SGHRS and CDR2 is YFSETQ. The CDR3 runs 16 residues. Unmatched junction bases numbered 6, after V lost 3 bases and J lost 2 bases.

The CDR3 region is CASSFGGRRGDEQFF. CDR3 bases: TGTGCCAGCAGTTTTGGGGGGCGCCGGGGGGATGAGCAGTTCTTC. The chain recombines TRBV6-5 with TRBJ2-1; maybe TRBD2 (7 bases). The CDR3 is 15 residues long. V lost 4 bases, J lost 8 bases, and 18 bases lay in between. CDR1 and CDR2 (germline): MNHEY, SVGAGI.

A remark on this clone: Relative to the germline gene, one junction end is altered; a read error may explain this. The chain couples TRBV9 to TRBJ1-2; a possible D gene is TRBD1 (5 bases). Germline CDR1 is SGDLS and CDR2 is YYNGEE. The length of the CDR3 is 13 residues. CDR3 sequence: CASSDGGSYGYPF. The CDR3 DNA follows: TGTGCCAGCAGCGATGGGGGGAGCTATGGCTACCCCTTC.

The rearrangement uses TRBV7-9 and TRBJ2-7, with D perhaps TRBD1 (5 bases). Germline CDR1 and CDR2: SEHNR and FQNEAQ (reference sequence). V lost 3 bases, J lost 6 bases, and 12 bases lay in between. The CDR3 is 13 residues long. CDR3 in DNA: TGTGCCAGCAGCTTCAGTGTAGGGGCCGAGCAGTACTTC. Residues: CASSFSVGAEQYF.

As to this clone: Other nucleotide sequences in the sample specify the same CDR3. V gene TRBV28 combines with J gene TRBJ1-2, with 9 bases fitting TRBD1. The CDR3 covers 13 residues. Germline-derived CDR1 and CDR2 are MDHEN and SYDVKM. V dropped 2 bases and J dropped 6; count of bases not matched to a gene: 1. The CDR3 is CASSLGTGNGYTF. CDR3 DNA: TGTGCCAGCAGTTTAGGGACAGGGAATGGCTACACCTTC.

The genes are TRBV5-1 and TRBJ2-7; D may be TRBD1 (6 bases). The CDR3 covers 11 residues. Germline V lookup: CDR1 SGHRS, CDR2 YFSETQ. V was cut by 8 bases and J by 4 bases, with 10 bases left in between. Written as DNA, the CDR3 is TGCGCCAGTAAGGGGGAGTACGAGCAGTACTTC. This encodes CASKGEYEQYF. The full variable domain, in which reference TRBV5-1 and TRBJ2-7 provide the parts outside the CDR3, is KAGVTQTPRYLIKTRGQQVTLSCSPISGHRSVSWYQQTPGQGLQFLFEYFSETQRNKGNFPGRFSGRQFSNSRSEMNVSTLELGDSALYLCASKGEYEQYFGPGTRLTVT.

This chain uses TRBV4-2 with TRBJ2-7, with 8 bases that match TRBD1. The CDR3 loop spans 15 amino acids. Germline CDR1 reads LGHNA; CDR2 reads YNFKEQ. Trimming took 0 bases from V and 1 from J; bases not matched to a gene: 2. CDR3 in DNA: TGTGCCAGCAGCCAAGATTACAGGGGGTCCTACGAGCAGTACTTC. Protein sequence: CASSQDYRGSYEQYF.

The CDR3 sequence: CASSEGGNQPQHF. The CDR3 nucleotides read TGTGCCAGCAGTGAGGGGGGGAATCAGCCCCAGCATTTT. The V and J genes are TRBV2 and TRBJ1-5; tentatively, D is TRBD1 (5 bases). The CDR3 loop spans 13 amino acids. Per the germline V gene, CDR1 is SNHLY and CDR2 is FYNNEI. V gave up 3 bases and J gave up 4 bases, with 7 bases separating them. Full variable domain (remainder filled in from reference TRBV2 and TRBJ1-5): EPEVTQTPSHQVTQMGQEVILRCVPISNHLYFYWYRQILGQKVEFLVSFYNNEISEKSEIFDDQFSVERPDGSNFTLKIRSTKLEDSAMYFCASSEGGNQPQHFGDGTRLSIL.

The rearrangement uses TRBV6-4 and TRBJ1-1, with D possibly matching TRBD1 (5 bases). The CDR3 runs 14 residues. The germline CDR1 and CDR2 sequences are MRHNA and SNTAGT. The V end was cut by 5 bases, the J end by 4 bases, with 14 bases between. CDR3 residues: CASSPGGAGTEAFF. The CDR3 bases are TGTGCCAGCAGTCCTGGCGGGGCGGGCACTGAAGCTTTCTTT.

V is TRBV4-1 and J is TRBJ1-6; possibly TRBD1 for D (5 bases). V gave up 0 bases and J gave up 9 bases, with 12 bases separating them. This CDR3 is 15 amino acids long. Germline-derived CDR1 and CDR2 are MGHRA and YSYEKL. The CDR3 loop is CASSQEGREASPLHF. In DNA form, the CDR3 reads TGCGCCAGCAGCCAAGAAGGCAGGGAGGCTTCACCCCTCCACTTT.

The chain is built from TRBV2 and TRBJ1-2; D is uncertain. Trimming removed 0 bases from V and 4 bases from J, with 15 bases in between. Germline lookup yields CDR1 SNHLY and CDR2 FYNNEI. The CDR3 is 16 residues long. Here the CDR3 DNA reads TGTGCCAGCAGTGAAGCTGGGCAGCCCAAACTCTATGGCTACACCTTC. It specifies CASSEAGQPKLYGYTF. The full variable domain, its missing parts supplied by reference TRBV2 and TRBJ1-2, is EPEVTQTPSHQVTQMGQEVILRCVPISNHLYFYWYRQILGQKVEFLVSFYNNEISEKSEIFDDQFSVERPDGSNFTLKIRSTKLEDSAMYFCASSEAGQPKLYGYTFGSGTRLTVV.